Listed here are 32 T cell receptor beta chains from one sample, sequenced in a study of T cell changes during pregnancy in multiple sclerosis. Profiling relied on immunoSEQ multiplex PCR, and the TCRdb table lists in-frame clones only, not all of them. The table has roughly 30,000 clones, roughly 90% seen once; the top ten hold over 4.5%. The sequenced sample was CD8+ T cells from peripheral blood mononuclear cells, obtained in the first trimester of pregnancy. The source is a female donor with multiple sclerosis, enrolled in a pregnancy study.

The rearrangement links TRBV19 to TRBJ2-7; 7 bases match TRBD1. J lost 1 base, V lost 9 bases, and 9 bases had no gene match. Germline V gives CDR1 LNHDA, CDR2 SQIVND (reference sequence). CDR3 length: 14 residues. CDR3 residues: CASTGTATSYEQYF. The CDR3, as DNA: TGTGCCAGCACCGGGACAGCGACGTCCTACGAGCAGTACTTC.

This clone is categorized as medium-sized (0.01 to 0.1%). V usage is TRBV6-5 and J usage is TRBJ2-1, with 10 bases lining up with TRBD1. Germline V gene data show CDR1 as MNHEY and CDR2 as SVGAGI. This CDR3 contains 15 residues. Trimming took 6 bases from V and 6 from J; bases not matched to a gene: 8. The chain's CDR3 is CASRPGTGDSNEQFF. The CDR3 nucleotides are TGTGCCAGCAGACCGGGGACAGGGGACAGCAATGAGCAGTTCTTC.

This chain connects TRBV19 to TRBJ2-1; 7 bases match TRBD1. The CDR3 loop spans 18 amino acids. Germline values: CDR1 LNHDA, CDR2 SQIVND (reference sequence). V dropped 4 bases and J dropped 0; count of bases not matched to a gene: 12. The DNA for the CDR3 is TGTGCCAGTAGTAATAGGGGGCAGACGGGGAGCTCCTACAATGAGCAGTTCTTC. This translates into CASSNRGQTGSSYNEQFF. The full variable domain, its missing parts supplied by reference TRBV19 and TRBJ2-1, is DGGITQSPKYLFRKEGQNVTLSCEQNLNHDAMYWYRQDPGQGLRLIYYSQIVNDFQKGDIAEGYSVSREKKESFPLTVTSAQKNPTAFYLCASSNRGQTGSSYNEQFFGPGTRLTVL.

The V call is TRBV28, the J call TRBJ2-5; TRBD2 agrees at 15 bases. Germline CDR1 is MDHEN and CDR2 is SYDVKM. The CDR3 contains 16 residues. V was clipped by 5 bases and J by 5 bases; unmatched bases: 6. CDR3 region: CASSQGLAGGGETQYF. The CDR3 DNA reads TGTGCCAGCAGTCAGGGACTAGCGGGAGGTGGGGAGACCCAGTACTTC.

The chain couples TRBV6-5 to TRBJ1-1; perhaps TRBD1 as D (5 bases). This CDR3 spans 13 amino acids. The germline V gene encodes CDR1 MNHEY and CDR2 SVGAGI. V was trimmed by 3 bases and J by 3 bases, leaving 8 bases between them. CDR3 sequence: CASSYGADTEAFF. The CDR3 nucleotides read TGTGCCAGCAGTTATGGGGCGGACACTGAAGCTTTCTTT.

This clone was seen only a few times. This chain joins TRBV6-4 and TRBJ2-1, with D possibly being TRBD2 (6 bases). The CDR3 spans 15 residues. Germline CDR1 reads MRHNA; CDR2 reads SNTAGT. V shed 2 bases and J shed 9 bases, with 17 bases lying between them. The CDR3 here is CASSDKREEYAEQFF. The CDR3 bases are TGTGCCAGCAGTGACAAGAGGGAGGAATACGCTGAGCAGTTCTTC.

Turning to this clone: The sample carries other DNA sequences with the same CDR3. The chain carries TRBV19 and TRBJ2-7, with TRBD2 as a possible D gene (6 bases). V lost 5 bases and J 4 bases, leaving 12 bases between the germline ends. Germline CDR1 LNHDA, CDR2 SQIVND (reference sequence). This CDR3 region has 13 residues. The chain's CDR3 is CASSPGSGYEQYF. Here the CDR3 DNA reads TGTGCCAGTAGTCCGGGTAGCGGATACGAGCAGTACTTC. Supplemented by reference TRBV19 and TRBJ2-7, the full variable domain reads DGGITQSPKYLFRKEGQNVTLSCEQNLNHDAMYWYRQDPGQGLRLIYYSQIVNDFQKGDIAEGYSVSREKKESFPLTVTSAQKNPTAFYLCASSPGSGYEQYFGPGTRLTVT.

This chain uses TRBV23-1 with TRBJ1-4; D not resolved. TRBV23-1 is classed as an ORF, of uncertain function. Trimming took 1 base from V and 5 from J, leaving 20 bases between them. CDR3 length equals 18 residues. The CDR3 DNA follows: TGCGCCAGCAGTCAATATCGAAGGGAGAGCGGCCAAAATGAAAAACTGTTTTTT. Translating gives CASSQYRRESGQNEKLFF.

This chain uses TRBV5-6 with TRBJ2-7; the match to TRBD1 covers 7 bases. CDR1 is SGHDT, CDR2 YYEEEE, per germline. The CDR3 is 13 residues long. The V and J ends lost 4 bases and 4 bases, in that order; junction bases with no gene match: 5. CDR3 protein: CASSPPTGYEQYF. CDR3 coding DNA: TGTGCCAGCAGCCCACCGACAGGGTACGAGCAGTACTTC.

The rearrangement uses TRBV19 and TRBJ2-1, with 7 nucleotides matching TRBD2. V trimming: 3 bases; J trimming: 0 bases; junction bases outside the gene matches: 5. CDR1 LNHDA and CDR2 SQIVND come from the germline V gene (reference sequence). The CDR3 has 16 amino acids. The DNA of the CDR3 is TGTGCCAGTAGTATGGCTAGCGGCCTCTCCTACAATGAGCAGTTCTTC. This sequence encodes CASSMASGLSYNEQFF. The variable domain in full, with the rest retrieved from reference TRBV19 and TRBJ2-1, is DGGITQSPKYLFRKEGQNVTLSCEQNLNHDAMYWYRQDPGQGLRLIYYSQIVNDFQKGDIAEGYSVSREKKESFPLTVTSAQKNPTAFYLCASSMASGLSYNEQFFGPGTRLTVL.

J is TRBJ2-5 and V is TRBV7-8; D possibly corresponds to TRBD2 (7 bases). Germline lookup yields CDR1 SGHVS and CDR2 FQNEAQ. The CDR3 length is 16 residues. V lost 5 bases to trimming and J lost 3 bases, with 19 bases between them. The chain's CDR3 is CASSPLKGEGKETQYF. For the CDR3, the DNA is TGTGCCAGCAGCCCCTTAAAGGGGGAGGGCAAAGAGACCCAGTACTTC.

V and J are TRBV6-4 and TRBJ2-1; TRBD2 might be the D (5 bases). The CDR3 extends over 13 amino acids. The germline V gene encodes CDR1 MRHNA and CDR2 SNTAGT. V shed 5 bases and J shed 3 bases, with 8 bases lying between them. The CDR3 region has the DNA TGTGCCAGCAGTCCCGGGGACTACAATGAGCAGTTCTTC. Translation gives CASSPGDYNEQFF.

This sequence joins TRBV4-3 and TRBJ2-7; 10 nucleotides agree with TRBD2. Per germline, CDR1 LGHNA and CDR2 YSLEER. CDR3 size: 15 residues. Trimming at V came to 4 bases and at J to 3 bases, leaving 6 bases not matched to a gene. The CDR3 spells CASSLGTSVYYEQYF. The CDR3 nucleotides read TGCGCCAGCAGCCTAGGGACTAGCGTATACTACGAGCAGTACTTC.

CDR3 sequence reads: CAISESLAEGAEAFF. CDR3 bases: TGTGCCATCAGTGAGTCCCTGGCCGAGGGTGCTGAAGCTTTCTTT. This chain joins TRBV10-3 and TRBJ1-1; no clear D gene. With 0 bases removed from V and 6 bases from J, the gap between germline ends came to 14 bases. The CDR3 totals 15 residues. Germline CDR1 ENHRY, CDR2 SYGVKD.

J is TRBJ2-7 and V is TRBV10-3, with D possibly being TRBD2 (9 bases). CDR3 length: 13 amino acids. Germline CDR1 and CDR2: ENHRY and SYGVKD. The V and J ends lost 4 bases and 6 bases respectively, with 13 bases between them. The CDR3 loop is CAISASGTGEQYF. The CDR3 nucleotides are TGTGCCATCAGTGCTAGCGGGACAGGCGAGCAGTACTTC.

The chain combines TRBV27 with TRBJ1-5, with D possibly being TRBD1 (5 bases). The CDR3 spans 13 residues. V was shortened by 2 bases and J by 7 bases, with 9 bases between the two germline ends. Germline CDR1 MNHEY, CDR2 SMNVEV (reference sequence). The CDR3 DNA follows: TGTGCCAGCAGTTTAGGGGGGTTACAGCCCCAGCATTTT. Its protein product is CASSLGGLQPQHF.

CDR3 region: CASSFRTVGYEQYF. CDR3 nucleotides: TGCGCCAGCAGCTTTAGGACAGTTGGGTACGAGCAGTACTTC. The chain links TRBV5-1 to TRBJ2-7, with a tentative D call TRBD1 (6 bases). Germline V gene lookup returns CDR1 SGHRS and CDR2 YFSETQ. Between the trimmed V and J ends, which lost 2 bases and 4 bases, there was a span of 13 bases. The CDR3 runs to 14 residues.

V and J are TRBV10-2 and TRBJ1-5; 8 nucleotides agree with TRBD1. The ends lost 3 bases at V and 6 bases at J; junction bases unmatched: 4. The V gene's germline CDR1 is WSHSY and CDR2 SAAADI. The CDR3 runs 14 residues. CDR3 bases: TGCGCCAGCAGTGATCCAGGGGGCAGTCAGCCCCAGCATTTT. It translates to CASSDPGGSQPQHF.

The chain has TRBV5-4 and TRBJ2-7; the D gene is possibly TRBD2 (5 bases). V was pared by 3 bases and J by 2 bases, with 9 bases between. From germline, CDR1 is SGHNT and CDR2 YYREEE (reference sequence). The CDR3 contains 13 residues. The CDR3 protein is CASSSAGTYEQYF. Written as DNA, the CDR3 is TGTGCCAGCAGCTCCGCCGGGACCTACGAGCAGTACTTC.

This chain connects TRBV7-9 to TRBJ1-2; 9 bases align to TRBD1. The CDR3 has 15 amino acids. J lost 7 bases, V lost 1 base, and 7 bases had no gene match. Germline V CDR1 and CDR2: SEHNR, FQNEAQ (reference sequence). The CDR3 coding sequence is TGTGCCAGCAGCTTAGGAACAGGGGGCGCAGCTGGCTACACCTTC. Encoded protein: CASSLGTGGAAGYTF.

The J gene is TRBJ2-5, the V gene TRBV19; TRBD2 matches at 8 bases. Germline V lookup: CDR1 LNHDA, CDR2 SQIVND (reference sequence). Germline trimming cut 6 bases from V and 4 bases from J; bases unmatched to any gene: 10. The CDR3 spans 15 residues. DNA of the CDR3: TGTGCCAGTAGGAAGCGGGAGTACTCAGGAGAGACCCAGTACTTC. Translated, it gives CASRKREYSGETQYF.

In this sample, this clone turned up a few times. The genes are TRBV7-9 and TRBJ2-1; maybe TRBD2 (6 bases). V shed 8 bases and J shed 0 bases, with 17 bases lying between them. The germline V gene encodes CDR1 SEHNR and CDR2 FQNEAQ (reference sequence). The CDR3 sequence is 16 residues long. CDR3 DNA: TGTGCCAGCGAAAGGGTGGAGGGGAGCTCCTACAATGAGCAGTTCTTC. Its translation: CASERVEGSSYNEQFF.

This clone was seen just once. V usage is TRBV28 and J usage is TRBJ1-1; D not resolved. The ends were cut back, 6 bases at V and 0 bases at J, with 11 bases in the middle. CDR3 size: 14 residues. Germline assignment: CDR1 MDHEN and CDR2 SYDVKM. The CDR3 DNA reads TGTGCCAGCAGACCCCTCAGGTTGAACACTGAAGCTTTCTTT. It specifies CASRPLRLNTEAFF.

This clone occurred a few times. The chain combines TRBV28 with TRBJ1-2, with TRBD1 identical over 7 bases. CDR1 MDHEN and CDR2 SYDVKM come from the germline V gene. CDR3 length: 12 amino acids. The V segment lost 2 bases and the J segment 7 bases; nucleotides outside the gene matches: 1. CDR3 in amino acids: CASSLDRVGYTF. The CDR3 DNA follows: TGTGCCAGCAGTTTAGACAGGGTTGGCTACACCTTC.

Many counts were recorded for this clone. The chain couples TRBV5-4 to TRBJ1-2, with D possibly TRBD1 on 5 matching bases. Trimming pared 4 bases from V and 5 bases from J, leaving 12 bases between. The V gene's germline CDR1 is SGHNT and CDR2 YYREEE (reference sequence). The CDR3 length is 13 residues. CDR3 region: CASSPTSGYGYTF. The CDR3 coding sequence is TGTGCCAGCAGCCCTACCTCAGGGTATGGCTACACCTTC. The full variable domain, its missing parts supplied by reference TRBV5-4 and TRBJ1-2, is ETGVTQSPTHLIKTRGQQVTLRCSSQSGHNTVSWYQQALGQGPQFIFQYYREEENGRGNFPPRFSGLQFPNYSSELNVNALELDDSALYLCASSPTSGYGYTFGSGTRLTVV.

This clone occurred a few times. The gene calls are TRBV11-2 and TRBJ2-7, with 9 bases fitting TRBD1. CDR3 length: 15 residues. Germline V CDR1 and CDR2: SGHAT, FQNNGV. J lost 3 bases, V lost 0 bases, and 3 bases had no gene match. The CDR3 coding sequence is TGTGCCAGCAGCTTAGATCCGGGACAGGGCTACGAGCAGTACTTC. Its translation is CASSLDPGQGYEQYF.

The chain recombines TRBV6-6 with TRBJ1-5; tentative D call: TRBD1 (5 bases). Germline V lookup: CDR1 MNHNY, CDR2 SVGAGI (reference sequence). Trimming took 2 bases from V and 2 from J, leaving 7 bases between them. The CDR3 is made up of 14 amino acids. This chain's CDR3 is CASSYGAGNQPQHF. In DNA, the CDR3 is TGTGCCAGCAGTTACGGGGCCGGCAATCAGCCCCAGCATTTT.

V gene TRBV4-2 combines with J gene TRBJ2-1; TRBD2 matches 7 bases. V shed 10 bases, J shed 0 bases, and the junction held 3 bases outside the gene matches. This CDR3 is built from 13 residues. Looked up from germline, CDR1 is LGHNA and CDR2 is YNFKEQ. The CDR3 DNA reads TGTGCCATTGCGGGGGACTCCTACAATGAGCAGTTCTTC. This sequence encodes CAIAGDSYNEQFF.

The rearrangement uses TRBV27 and TRBJ2-7; D gene ambiguous. Germline V gives CDR1 MNHEY, CDR2 SMNVEV (reference sequence). V lost 2 bases and J lost 2, with 13 bases in between. This CDR3 spans 15 amino acids. CDR3 protein: CASSLEPGRPYEQYF. As DNA, the CDR3 is TGTGCCAGCAGTTTAGAGCCAGGTCGACCCTACGAGCAGTACTTC.

The rearrangement joins TRBV19 to TRBJ1-5; D uncertain. The germline gives CDR1 LNHDA, CDR2 SQIVND (reference sequence). The V and J ends lost 4 bases and 1 base respectively, with 11 bases between them. The CDR3 has 15 residues. In nucleotides, the CDR3 is TGTGCCAGTAGTACCGGGGAACTAAGCAATCAGCCCCAGCATTTT. This sequence encodes CASSTGELSNQPQHF.

V usage is TRBV13 and J usage is TRBJ2-3; 7 bases line up with TRBD2. Germline-derived CDR1 and CDR2 are PRHDT and FYEKMQ (reference sequence). The CDR3 contains 15 residues. Trimming cost V 1 base and J 3 bases; bases outside gene matches: 4. In nucleotides, the CDR3 is TGTGCCAGCAGCTTAGTGGTGGGAGGGACAGATACGCAGTATTTT. Translation gives CASSLVVGGTDTQYF.

CDR3 residues: CASSVQREQDYGYTF. As DNA, the CDR3 is TGTGCCAGCAGCGTACAGCGGGAGCAGGACTATGGCTACACCTTC. The chain carries TRBV9 and TRBJ1-2; D is ambiguous. V was clipped by 1 base and J by 3 bases, with 13 bases between them. This CDR3 is built from 15 residues. From germline, CDR1 is SGDLS and CDR2 YYNGEE.